This TCR beta chain is from a study of regulatory T cells in long-lasting Graves disease. Study-level points and caveats: Persistent patients shared 2,500 to 3,000 public clonotypes among themselves. Newly diagnosed patients shared fewer, at under 1,000.

This clonotype came up a few times. Its target is unknown. Time point: newly diagnosed GD, antithyroid drugs for less than 3 months. With RNA extracted from PBMCs as input, the TCR library was made. Arm-PCR of CDR3 regions and iRepertoire HTBI primers were the basis on which TCR beta libraries were built. As originally analysed: The samples yielded 62 TRBV and more than twelve TRBJ segments. TCRdb itself ran the multiplex PCR reads through MiXCR, one entry per CDR3 protein. These V and J calls rely on TCRdb rather than the paper's analysis. This sample has some 450,000 distinct CDR3 sequences; about a sixth occur once, and the top ten carry about 10%. CDR1 is KGHSH, CDR2 LQKENI, per germline. The trim removed 6 bases at V and 4 bases at J, leaving 14 bases unmatched. The CDR3 runs 16 residues. The same data also contributed to another study, on T cells in Graves' hyperthyroidism and ophthalmopathy. That work contributes: Blood samples included most of the expanded thyroid clonotypes exceeding 0.001.

The source of this sequence is a woman in her twenties or thirties with Graves disease. The J gene is TRBJ1-1, the V gene TRBV18, with 7 bases identical to TRBD1. The sample consisted of peripheral blood mononuclear cells (PBMCs), taken at new diagnosis, from a patient treated with antithyroid drugs. CDR3 in DNA: TGTGCCAGCTCTACCGGGACAGCCTTCATGAGCACTGAAGCTTTCTTT. Translated, it gives CASSTGTAFMSTEAFF.